One sample yielded the 32 T cell receptor beta chains listed below, sequenced in a study of T cell responses to AZD1222 COVID-19 vaccine. Clones were read by immunoSEQ multiplex PCR, and TCRdb kept only the in-frame ones, dropping some. Of fewer than 150,000 clones in the sample, 85% to 95% were seen once. The source material was peripheral blood, sampled on day 0 of AZD1222 vaccination. The receptors derive from an adult in good health.

The chain employs TRBV6-5 and TRBJ2-2; D not certain. Germline CDR1 MNHEY, CDR2 SVGAGI. CDR3 size: 11 residues. V was pared by 6 bases and J by 7 bases, with 6 bases between. The CDR3 bases are TGTGCCAGCAGATTCAACGGGGAGCTGTTTTTT. It specifies CASRFNGELFF.

CDR3 protein: CASSSTGRETQYF. As DNA, the CDR3 is TGTGCCAGCAGCTCGACAGGGCGAGAGACCCAGTACTTC. The chain uses TRBV7-9 and TRBJ2-5, with 7 bases that match TRBD1. CDR3 length: 13 amino acids. Germline CDR1 reads SEHNR; CDR2 reads FQNEAQ (reference sequence). Trimming removed 4 bases from V and 4 bases from J; junction bases left unmatched: 3.

The rearrangement links TRBV11-2 to TRBJ2-7; unclear D gene. The CDR3 runs 11 residues. Trimming left V 5 bases short and J 2 bases short, with 4 bases between. Germline assignment: CDR1 SGHAT and CDR2 FQNNGV. The CDR3 loop reads CASSQAYEQYF. In DNA form, the CDR3 reads TGTGCCAGCAGCCAAGCCTACGAGCAGTACTTC. Full variable domain (rest looked up from reference TRBV11-2 and TRBJ2-7): EAGVAQSPRYKIIEKRQSVAFWCNPISGHATLYWYQQILGQGPKLLIQFQNNGVVDDSQLPKDRFSAERLKGVDSTLKIQPAKLEDSAVYLCASSQAYEQYFGPGTRLTVT.

V gene TRBV10-3 combines with J gene TRBJ1-2; the match to TRBD1 covers 9 bases. The J segment lost 0 bases and the V segment lost 4 bases, leaving 6 bases of the junction unmatched. Germline V gene lookup returns CDR1 ENHRY and CDR2 SYGVKD. The CDR3 contains 16 residues. CDR3 protein: CAISADRGLANYGYTF. DNA of the CDR3: TGTGCCATCAGTGCGGACAGGGGCTTAGCTAACTATGGCTACACCTTC.

The chain recombines TRBV4-1 with TRBJ1-2; TRBD1 matches 8 bases. V shed 2 bases, J shed 1 base, and the junction held 6 bases outside the gene matches. The CDR3 sequence is 16 residues long. Germline CDR1 is MGHRA and CDR2 is YSYEKL. The CDR3 DNA sequence: TGCGCCAGCAGCCAACTGGGACAGGCTTTTAACTATGGCTACACCTTC. This sequence encodes CASSQLGQAFNYGYTF.

The chain employs TRBV5-1 and TRBJ1-6; D gene unclear. CDR3 length: 13 amino acids. Trimming removed 0 bases at V and 10 bases at J, with 8 bases between. Germline V gene data show CDR1 as SGHRS and CDR2 as YFSETQ. DNA for the CDR3: TGCGCCAGCAGCTTGGACAGCGAGTCACCCCTCCACTTT. Translated: CASSLDSESPLHF.

The sample holds one count of this clone. The chain uses TRBV5-1 and TRBJ1-2; 10 positions match TRBD1. With V trimmed by 5 bases and J by 5 bases, 9 bases remained unmatched. The CDR3 spans 15 residues. Germline V gives CDR1 SGHRS, CDR2 YFSETQ. CDR3 nucleotide sequence: TGCGCCAGCAGTGTAACCCGGGACAGGGGATATGGCTACACCTTC. Amino acids: CASSVTRDRGYGYTF.

The rearrangement uses TRBV20-1 and TRBJ1-2; D ambiguous. This CDR3 spans 16 amino acids. The germline V gene has CDR1 DFQATT and CDR2 SNEGSKA (reference sequence). Trimming removed 3 bases from V and 3 bases from J, with 20 bases in between. CDR3 sequence: CSASPNPIGSYYGYTF. CDR3 nucleotide sequence: TGCAGTGCTAGTCCAAACCCGATAGGATCCTACTATGGCTACACCTTC.

The J gene is TRBJ1-1, the V gene TRBV6-2 or TRBV6-3; D is unresolved. The CDR3 is made up of 17 amino acids. Germline CDR1 MNHEY, CDR2 SVGEGT. The V gene lost 0 bases and the J gene lost 0 bases, with 14 bases spanning the gap. CDR3: CASSYSPAGNMNTEAFF. Here the CDR3 DNA reads TGTGCCAGCAGTTACTCGCCGGCCGGGAACATGAACACTGAAGCTTTCTTT.

The gene calls are TRBV28 and TRBJ2-2; possible D gene TRBD1, 6 bases. The ends were cut back, 6 bases at V and 2 bases at J, with 13 bases in the middle. CDR3 length: 15 residues. CDR1 and CDR2 (germline): MDHEN, SYDVKM. CDR3: CASRPGQTNTGELFF. The CDR3 bases are TGTGCCAGCAGACCCGGACAGACCAACACCGGGGAGCTGTTTTTT.

The chain links TRBV5-6 to TRBJ1-2; 9 nucleotides match TRBD1. The CDR3 spans 17 residues. The V and J ends lost 4 bases and 5 bases, in that order; junction bases with no gene match: 15. The germline V gene encodes CDR1 SGHDT and CDR2 YYEEEE. The CDR3 bases are TGTGCCAGCAGCCGTTCCGGGACAGGGCTGAGGCCTTATGGCTACACCTTC. It codes for CASSRSGTGLRPYGYTF.

V is TRBV3-1 (or the pseudogene TRBV3-2) and J is TRBJ2-7; possible D gene TRBD1, 6 bases. V was trimmed by 4 bases and J by 1 base, leaving 23 bases between them. This CDR3 spans 18 amino acids. Germline V gives CDR1 LGHDT, CDR2 YNNKEL (reference sequence). The CDR3 loop is CASSPNPTTGRWSYEQYF. The DNA of the CDR3 is TGTGCCAGCAGCCCCAACCCCACGACAGGTAGGTGGTCCTACGAGCAGTACTTC.

In this sample, this clone turned up once. J is TRBJ1-6 and V is TRBV27; unclear D gene. Trimming removed 3 bases at V and 6 bases at J, with 9 bases between. CDR1 is MNHEY, CDR2 SMNVEV, per germline (reference sequence). This CDR3 contains 14 residues. The CDR3 DNA follows: TGTGCCAGCAGTTTGGAACACATTAATTCACCCCTCCACTTT. Its protein product is CASSLEHINSPLHF.

The CDR3 DNA reads as TGCAGCGCCCAGGGGGCGAGGACTAATGAAAAACTGTTTTTT. Residues: CSAQGARTNEKLFF. The chain links TRBV29-1 to TRBJ1-4, with 8 nucleotides matching TRBD1. The CDR3 runs 14 residues. Germline CDR1 is SQVTM and CDR2 is ANQGSEA. J lost 2 bases, V lost 7 bases, and 6 bases had no gene match.

This sequence joins TRBV7-8 and TRBJ1-1; 11 bases are shared with TRBD1. The germline gives CDR1 SGHVS, CDR2 FQNEAQ. This CDR3 contains 13 residues. The V gene end was trimmed by 5 bases and the J gene end by 7 bases; junction bases not matched to a gene: 3. CDR3 residues: CASSVGTGGEAFF. CDR3 bases: TGTGCCAGCAGCGTCGGGACAGGGGGTGAAGCTTTCTTT.

V gene TRBV4-1 combines with J gene TRBJ1-5; 8 positions agree with TRBD1. The CDR3 sequence is 16 residues long. The germline V gene has CDR1 MGHRA and CDR2 YSYEKL. V lost 0 bases, J lost 9 bases, and 10 bases stayed unmatched. CDR3 amino acids: CASSQERTGTGGPQHF. CDR3 DNA: TGCGCCAGCAGCCAAGAACGGACGGGGACAGGAGGGCCCCAGCATTTT.

This chain joins TRBV24-1 and TRBJ2-1; D possibly matches TRBD1 or TRBD2 (6 bases each). The CDR3 contains 15 residues. Per the germline V gene, CDR1 is KGHDR and CDR2 is SFDVKD. V was trimmed by 3 bases and J by 8 bases, leaving 16 bases between them. CDR3 sequence (DNA): TGTGCCACCAGTGATCCTCAGGCCGGGGGCGATGAGCAGTTCTTC. It codes for CATSDPQAGGDEQFF.

This chain links TRBV9 with TRBJ1-1, with D perhaps matching TRBD1 (6 bases). Per the germline V gene, CDR1 is SGDLS and CDR2 is YYNGEE. The CDR3 is 15 amino acids. Trimming pared 2 bases from V and 1 base from J, leaving 12 bases between. The CDR3 DNA reads as TGTGCCAGCAGCGTGTCGGGACACTGGAACACTGAAGCTTTCTTT. It is translated as CASSVSGHWNTEAFF.

This clone has just one count. The chain uses TRBV6-5 and TRBJ1-6; D not resolved. CDR3 length: 13 residues. Trimming removed 6 bases at V and 7 bases at J, with 10 bases between. Germline V CDR1 and CDR2: MNHEY, SVGAGI. The CDR3 nucleotides read TGTGCCAGCAGAGCCGGAATCAATTCACCCCTCCACTTT. It codes for CASRAGINSPLHF.

The genes are TRBV7-3 and TRBJ2-2; D unresolved. The germline V gene has CDR1 SGHTA and CDR2 FQGTGA. V dropped 4 bases and J dropped 7 bases, with 10 bases sitting between them. This CDR3 comprises 13 residues. CDR3 sequence reads: CASSYGGGGELFF. The CDR3 DNA reads as TGTGCCAGCAGCTATGGCGGTGGCGGGGAGCTGTTTTTT.

CDR3 amino acids: CASSLSTPRGANVLTF. The CDR3 nucleotides read TGCGCCAGCAGCTTATCGACCCCTCGGGGGGCCAACGTCCTGACTTTC. The rearrangement links TRBV5-1 to TRBJ2-6; D not certain. The CDR3 is 16 amino acids. CDR1 is SGHRS and CDR2 is YFSETQ in the germline V gene. V gave up 2 bases and J gave up 4 bases, with 13 bases separating them.

The chain has TRBV7-8 and TRBJ2-7, with D maybe TRBD2 (5 bases). Germline V gives CDR1 SGHVS, CDR2 FQNEAQ. Trimming shortened V by 2 bases and J by 3 bases, and 17 bases separated the two germline ends. The CDR3 length is 16 residues. This CDR3 is CASSLIGGIANYEQYF. In nucleotides, the CDR3 is TGTGCCAGCAGCTTAATCGGAGGCATCGCCAACTACGAGCAGTACTTC.

The V call is TRBV6-5, the J call TRBJ2-4; D unclear. Trimming cost V 5 bases and J 0 bases, with 8 bases left between them. From germline, CDR1 is MNHEY and CDR2 SVGAGI. The CDR3 is made up of 14 amino acids. DNA for the CDR3: TGTGCCAGCAGTCCCCAACTAGCCAAAAACATTCAGTACTTC. Amino acids: CASSPQLAKNIQYF.

Notes on this clone: Germline and junction disagree at one end, which may indicate a read error. This sequence joins TRBV7-8 and TRBJ1-1, with 12 bases identical to TRBD1. There are 15 residues in the CDR3. Germline V gene lookup returns CDR1 SGHVS and CDR2 FQNEAQ. The CDR3 region is CASKRGQGANTGAFF. DNA for the CDR3: TGTGCCAGCAAGAGGGGACAGGGGGCGAACACTGGAGCTTTCTTT.

V and J are TRBV7-9 and TRBJ1-2; D is uncertain. V lost 5 bases and J lost 3, with 7 bases in between. From germline, CDR1 is SEHNR and CDR2 FQNEAQ (reference sequence). CDR3 length: 12 amino acids. The CDR3 region is CASSPIDYGYTF. CDR3 sequence (DNA): TGTGCCAGCAGCCCAATAGACTATGGCTACACCTTC.

This chain uses TRBV21-1 with TRBJ1-6. TRBV21-1 is classified as a pseudogene. The CDR3 totals 13 residues. The CDR3 nucleotides are TGTGCCAGCAGCAACATTAAGAATTCACCCCTCCACTTT. It specifies CASSNIKNSPLHF.

The chain couples TRBV5-6 to TRBJ1-1; D remains unclear. Per germline, CDR1 SGHDT and CDR2 YYEEEE. This CDR3 spans 14 amino acids. With 0 bases removed from V and 2 bases from J, the gap between germline ends came to 8 bases. Written as DNA, the CDR3 is TGTGCCAGCAGCTTGGTATCCAGCAACACTGAAGCTTTCTTT. It is translated as CASSLVSSNTEAFF.

The V and J genes are TRBV27 and TRBJ1-1; possible D gene TRBD1, 5 bases. This CDR3 has 14 residues. CDR1 MNHEY and CDR2 SMNVEV come from the germline V gene (reference sequence). Trimming took 6 bases from V and 4 from J, leaving 15 bases between them. CDR3 DNA: TGTGCCAGCAGAACCACCGGGGCGAGCACTGAAGCTTTCTTT. Translated, it gives CASRTTGASTEAFF.

The gene calls are TRBV12-3 or TRBV12-4 and TRBJ1-1; D call uncertain. This CDR3 has 13 amino acids. With 3 bases removed from V and 1 base from J, the gap between germline ends came to 6 bases. CDR3 bases: TGTGCCAGCAGTTTCGTCCAGAACACTGAAGCTTTCTTT. Translating gives CASSFVQNTEAFF.

CDR3 in amino acids: CASSPGTYNEQFF. CDR3 nucleotide sequence: TGTGCCAGCAGCCCCGGGACCTACAATGAGCAGTTCTTC. J is TRBJ2-1 and V is TRBV7-9; possibly TRBD2 for D (5 bases). The CDR3 extends over 13 amino acids. Trimming pared 5 bases from V and 2 bases from J, leaving 7 bases between. Germline lookup yields CDR1 SEHNR and CDR2 FQNEAQ (reference sequence).

The chain has TRBV6-5 and TRBJ1-5; 7 bases align to TRBD1. This CDR3 contains 15 residues. The V and J ends lost 6 bases and 3 bases, in that order; junction bases with no gene match: 8. Looked up from germline, CDR1 is MNHEY and CDR2 is SVGAGI. The CDR3, as DNA: TGTGCCAGCAGACCCCCGGGACAGCCCAATCAGCCCCAGCATTTT. It translates to CASRPPGQPNQPQHF.

The J gene is TRBJ2-4, the V gene TRBV7-9, with D maybe TRBD1 (6 bases). CDR3 size: 15 residues. V was pared by 3 bases and J by 1 base, with 10 bases between. The germline V gene has CDR1 SEHNR and CDR2 FQNEAQ (reference sequence). CDR3 coding DNA: TGTGCCAGCAGCTTTCAGGGGCCGGCCAAAAACATTCAGTACTTC. Translation gives CASSFQGPAKNIQYF.